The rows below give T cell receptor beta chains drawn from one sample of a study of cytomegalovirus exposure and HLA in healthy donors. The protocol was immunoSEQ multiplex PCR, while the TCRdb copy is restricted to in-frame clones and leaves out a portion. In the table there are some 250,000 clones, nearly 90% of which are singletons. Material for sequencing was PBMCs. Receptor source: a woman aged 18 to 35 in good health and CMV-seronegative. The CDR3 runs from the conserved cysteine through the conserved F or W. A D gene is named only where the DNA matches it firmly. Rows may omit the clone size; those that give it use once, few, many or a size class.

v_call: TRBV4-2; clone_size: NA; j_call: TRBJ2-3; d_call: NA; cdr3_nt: TGTGCCAGCAGCCAAGTATCAGACAACACAGATACGCAGTATTTT; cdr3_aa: CASSQVSDNTDTQYF
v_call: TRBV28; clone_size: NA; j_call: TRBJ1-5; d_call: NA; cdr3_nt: TGTGCCAGCAATTTCAGGCGTGTCGATCAGCCCCAGCATTTT; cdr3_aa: CASNFRRVDQPQHF
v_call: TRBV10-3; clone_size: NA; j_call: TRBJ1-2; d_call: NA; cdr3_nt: TGTGCCATCACTCTCTCAATCGTCGGGAGCTATGGCTACACCTTC; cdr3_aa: CAITLSIVGSYGYTF
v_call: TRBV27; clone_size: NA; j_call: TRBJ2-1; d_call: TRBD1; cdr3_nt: TGTGCCAGCAGTTTATTTTCTAGGGGACAGGGGCCCAATGAGCAGTTCTTC; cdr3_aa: CASSLFSRGQGPNEQFF
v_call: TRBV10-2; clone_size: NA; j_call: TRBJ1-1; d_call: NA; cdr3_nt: TGCGCCAGCAGTGAAGAACAGGGAGTCACGACTGAAGCTTTCTTT; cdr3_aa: CASSEEQGVTTEAFF
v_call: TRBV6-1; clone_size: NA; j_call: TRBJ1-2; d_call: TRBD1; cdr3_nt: TGTGCCAGCAGCCTGATTGACAGGGCGAATGGCTACACCTTC; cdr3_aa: CASSLIDRANGYTF
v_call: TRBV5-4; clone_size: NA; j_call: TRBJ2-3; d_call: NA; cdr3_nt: TGTGCCAGCAGCCCTCCGGGACATCTCACAGATACGCAGTATTTT; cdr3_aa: CASSPPGHLTDTQYF
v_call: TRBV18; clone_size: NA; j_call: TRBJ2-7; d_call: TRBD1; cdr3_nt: TGTGCCAGCTCACCACCGGGACAGGGGTCCTACGAGCAGTACTTC; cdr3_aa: CASSPPGQGSYEQYF
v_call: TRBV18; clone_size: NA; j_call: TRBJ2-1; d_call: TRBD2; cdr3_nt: TGTGCCAGCTCACCGGGACTAGCGGGGGGATCGTCCTACAATGAGCAGTTCTTC; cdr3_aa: CASSPGLAGGSSYNEQFF
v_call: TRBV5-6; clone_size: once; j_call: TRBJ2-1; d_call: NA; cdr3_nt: TGTGCCAGCAGCCACTTCAAGTACAATGAGCAGTTCTTC; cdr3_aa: CASSHFKYNEQFF
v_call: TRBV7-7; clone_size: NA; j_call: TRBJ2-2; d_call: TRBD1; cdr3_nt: TGTGCTAGCAGCTTAGGGACAGGGGCCGCGCCCGGGGAGCTGTTTTTT; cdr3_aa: CASSLGTGAAPGELFF
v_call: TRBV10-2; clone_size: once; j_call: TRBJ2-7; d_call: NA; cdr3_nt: TGCGCCAGCAGTGTGTCGCACAACCCAGGCGAGCAGTACTTC; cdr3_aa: CASSVSHNPGEQYF
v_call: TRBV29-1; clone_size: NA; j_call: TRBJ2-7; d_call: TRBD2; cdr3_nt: TGCAGCGTTGACGGCACCTGGGGGGGAAGGCAGTACTTC; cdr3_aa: CSVDGTWGGRQYF
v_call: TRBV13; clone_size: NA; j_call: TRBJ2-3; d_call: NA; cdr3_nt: TGTGCCAGCAGCTTCCCGGCCAGGGCCACAGATACGCAGTATTTT; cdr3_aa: CASSFPARATDTQYF
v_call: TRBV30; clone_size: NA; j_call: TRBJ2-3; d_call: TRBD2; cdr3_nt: TGTGCCTATAACCAGTGGGCTAGCGGGGGCCCTAGCACAGATACGCAGTATTTT; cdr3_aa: CAYNQWASGGPSTDTQYF
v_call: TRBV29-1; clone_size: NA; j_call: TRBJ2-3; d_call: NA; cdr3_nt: TGCAGCGTTGAACTCGCGGCGGGAGATACGCAGTATTTT; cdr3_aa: CSVELAAGDTQYF
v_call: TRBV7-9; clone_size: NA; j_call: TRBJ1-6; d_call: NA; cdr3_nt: TGTGCCAGCAGCTTAACGGTTGAGACACCCCTCCACTTT; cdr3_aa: CASSLTVETPLHF
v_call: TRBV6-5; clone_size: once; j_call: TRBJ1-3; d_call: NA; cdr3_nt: TGTGCCAGCAGGGCCCCGTGGGGAAACACCATATATTTT; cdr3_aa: CASRAPWGNTIYF
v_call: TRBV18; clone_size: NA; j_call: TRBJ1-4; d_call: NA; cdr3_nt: TGTGCCAGCTCACAGCGGGAGTTAGGGAGTAATGAAAAACTGTTTTTT; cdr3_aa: CASSQRELGSNEKLFF
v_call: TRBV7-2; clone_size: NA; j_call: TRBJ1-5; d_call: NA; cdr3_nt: TGTGCCAGCAGCTTACAGGGTCAGGGCAATCAGCCCCAGCATTTT; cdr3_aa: CASSLQGQGNQPQHF
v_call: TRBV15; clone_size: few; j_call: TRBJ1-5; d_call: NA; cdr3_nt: TGTGCCACCAGCAGCGAGGGCAATCAGCCCCAGCATTTT; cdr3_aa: CATSSEGNQPQHF
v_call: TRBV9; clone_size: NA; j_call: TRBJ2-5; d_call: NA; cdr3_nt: TGTGCCAGCAGCCCCGTGACCGGGGTAACCCAGTACTTC; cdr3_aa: CASSPVTGVTQYF
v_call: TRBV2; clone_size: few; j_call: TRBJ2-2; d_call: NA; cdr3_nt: TGTGCCAGCAGTGATTCTAACACCGGGGAGCTGTTTTTT; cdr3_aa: CASSDSNTGELFF
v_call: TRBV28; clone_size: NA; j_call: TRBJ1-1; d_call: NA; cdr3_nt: TGTGCCAGCACCGCTCGGGGTGAGAACACTGAAGCTTTCTTT; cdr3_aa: CASTARGENTEAFF
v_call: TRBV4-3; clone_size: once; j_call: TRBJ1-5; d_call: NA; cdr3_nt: TGCGCCAGCAGCCAAGATAATTACCAGGGGCCTCAGCCCCAGCATTTT; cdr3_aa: CASSQDNYQGPQPQHF
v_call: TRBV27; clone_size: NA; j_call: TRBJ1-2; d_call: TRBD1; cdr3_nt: TGTGCCAGCAGGGTGGGCACCGGGACAGCCTATGGCTACACCTTC; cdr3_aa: CASRVGTGTAYGYTF
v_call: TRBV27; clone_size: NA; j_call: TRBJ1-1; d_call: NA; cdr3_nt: TGTGCCAGCAGTGCGACAGGCACTGAAGCTTTCTTT; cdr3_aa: CASSATGTEAFF
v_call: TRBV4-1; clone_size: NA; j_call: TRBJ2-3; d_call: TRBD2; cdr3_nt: TGCGCCAGCAGCCAAGTGCGGGGGACTAGCGGGGGCAGGGGCACAGATACGCAGTATTTT; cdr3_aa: CASSQVRGTSGGRGTDTQYF
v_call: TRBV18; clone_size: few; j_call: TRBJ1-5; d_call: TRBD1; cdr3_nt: TGTGCCAGCTCACCCGGGACAGCCGAGCCCCAGCATTTT; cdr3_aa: CASSPGTAEPQHF
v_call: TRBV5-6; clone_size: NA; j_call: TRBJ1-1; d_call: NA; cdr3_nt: TGTGCCAGCAGCGATCCGAGGGCTGGGAACACTGAAGCTTTCTTT; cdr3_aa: CASSDPRAGNTEAFF
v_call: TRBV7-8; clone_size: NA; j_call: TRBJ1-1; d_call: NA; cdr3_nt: TGTGCCAGCACCATCCATTCGAACACTGAAGCTTTCTTT; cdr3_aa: CASTIHSNTEAFF
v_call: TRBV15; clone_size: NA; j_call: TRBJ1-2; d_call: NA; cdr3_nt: TGTGCCACCAGCAGAGATCTCTTGGGCGCGGGCTATGGCTACACCTTC; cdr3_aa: CATSRDLLGAGYGYTF
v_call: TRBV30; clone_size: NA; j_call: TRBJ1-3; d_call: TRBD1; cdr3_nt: TGTGCCTGGAGCCGGACAGGGACGGGTGGAAACACCATATATTTT; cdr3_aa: CAWSRTGTGGNTIYF
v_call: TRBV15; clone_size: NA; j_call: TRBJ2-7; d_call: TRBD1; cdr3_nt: TGTGCCACCAGCAGAGTGGGACAGGGGAAGCAGTACTTC; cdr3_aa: CATSRVGQGKQYF
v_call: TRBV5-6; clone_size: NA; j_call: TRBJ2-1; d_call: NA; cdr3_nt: TGTGCCAGCAGCCCAACTTCTAATTATTACAATGAGCAGTTCTTC; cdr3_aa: CASSPTSNYYNEQFF
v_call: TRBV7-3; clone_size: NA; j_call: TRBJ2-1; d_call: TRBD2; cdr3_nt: TGTGCCAGCAGCTCCCAAAGCGGGGGACACTACAATGAGCAGTTCTTC; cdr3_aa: CASSSQSGGHYNEQFF
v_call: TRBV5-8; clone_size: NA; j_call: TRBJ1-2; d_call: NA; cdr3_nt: TGTGCCAGCAACCCGACAGGCACCTACTATGGCTACACCTTC; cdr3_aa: CASNPTGTYYGYTF
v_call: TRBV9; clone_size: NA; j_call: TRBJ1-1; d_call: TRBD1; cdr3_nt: TGTGCCAGCAGCACCTGGACAGGACGGCAGACTGAAGCTTTCTTT; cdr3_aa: CASSTWTGRQTEAFF
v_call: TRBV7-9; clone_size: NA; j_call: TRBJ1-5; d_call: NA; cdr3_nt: TGTGCCAGCTGTAATAGCAATCAGCCCCAGCATTTT; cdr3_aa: CASCNSNQPQHF
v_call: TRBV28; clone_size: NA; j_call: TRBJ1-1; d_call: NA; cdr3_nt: TGTGCCAGCAGTTTACCGGGTGACGCTGAAGCTTTCTTT; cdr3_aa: CASSLPGDAEAFF
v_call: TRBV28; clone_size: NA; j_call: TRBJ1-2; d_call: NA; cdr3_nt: TGTGCCAGCAGCCAAAACAGGATTTACTATGGCTACACCTTC; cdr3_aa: CASSQNRIYYGYTF
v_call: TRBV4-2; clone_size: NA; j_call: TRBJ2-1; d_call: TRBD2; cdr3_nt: TGTGCCAGCAGCCTCCAGGGGCGGGGGGTCTACAATGAGCAGTTCTTC; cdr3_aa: CASSLQGRGVYNEQFF
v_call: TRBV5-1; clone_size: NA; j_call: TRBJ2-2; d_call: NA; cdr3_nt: TGCGCCAGCAGCTTGGACGTCAGGGGTTCGCACACCGGGGAGCTGTTTTTT; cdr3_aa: CASSLDVRGSHTGELFF
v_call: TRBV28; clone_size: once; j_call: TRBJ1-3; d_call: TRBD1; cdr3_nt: TGTGCCAGCAGCCCCCTAGCCCCCCCTCGGACAGGCCGCTCTGGAAACACCATATATTTT; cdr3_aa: CASSPLAPPRTGRSGNTIYF
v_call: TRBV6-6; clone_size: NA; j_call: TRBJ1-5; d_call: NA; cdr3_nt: TGTGCCAGCAGCCTACAGGGTGCTCAACAGCCCCAGCATTTT; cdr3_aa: CASSLQGAQQPQHF
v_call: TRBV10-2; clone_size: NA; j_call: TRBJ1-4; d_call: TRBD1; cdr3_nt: TGCGCCAGCAGTGAGGGGGTACAGGGGGGCGAAAAACTGTTTTTT; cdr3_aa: CASSEGVQGGEKLFF
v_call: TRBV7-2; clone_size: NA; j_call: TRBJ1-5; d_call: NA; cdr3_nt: TGTGCCAGCAGCCGAAGACAGGCTGGCAATCAGCCCCAGCATTTT; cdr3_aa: CASSRRQAGNQPQHF
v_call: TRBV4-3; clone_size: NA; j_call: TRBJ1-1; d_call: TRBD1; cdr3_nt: TGCGCCAGCAGCCAAATTGGGACAGGGCCCACTGAAGCTTTCTTT; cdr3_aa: CASSQIGTGPTEAFF
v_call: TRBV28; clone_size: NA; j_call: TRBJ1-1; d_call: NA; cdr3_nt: TGTGCCAGCAGTTTTCCAGGGAGGGTGAACACTGAAGCTTTCTTT; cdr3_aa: CASSFPGRVNTEAFF
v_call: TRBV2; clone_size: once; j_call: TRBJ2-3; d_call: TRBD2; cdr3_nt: TGTGCCAGCAGTGATCTCCTAGCGGGGCGTGGGGATACGCAGTATTTT; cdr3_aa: CASSDLLAGRGDTQYF
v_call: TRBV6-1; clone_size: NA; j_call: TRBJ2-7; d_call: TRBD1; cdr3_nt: TGTGCCAGCAGGATACAGGGGCGGTACGAGCAGTACTTC; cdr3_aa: CASRIQGRYEQYF